Presented here are 5 T cell receptor beta chains from one specimen sequenced in a study of STAT5B mutations in CD4+ large granular lymphocyte leukemia. Profiled with immunoSEQ multiplex PCR; TCRdb holds only in-frame clones, not every one. Among under 25,000 clones listed, roughly 69% were seen once. The sequenced material came from CD4+ T cells from blood buffy coats. The origin of the receptors is a human donor in good health.

This clone was counted a few times. The J gene is TRBJ2-1, the V gene TRBV2; 16 nucleotides align to TRBD2. The germline V gene has CDR1 SNHLY and CDR2 FYNNEI. With V trimmed by 6 bases and J by 7 bases, 6 bases remained unmatched. This CDR3 has 16 residues. The CDR3 region has the DNA TGTGCCAGCAGGCGGGGACTAGCGGGGGGGCTAAATGAGCAGTTCTTC. This gives the protein CASRRGLAGGLNEQFF.

The chain couples TRBV6-5 to TRBJ2-2; no firm D call. V lost 3 bases to trimming and J lost 2 bases, with 7 bases between them. The V gene's germline CDR1 is MNHEY and CDR2 SVGAGI. The length of the CDR3 is 14 residues. CDR3 sequence: CASSYLRNTGELFF. CDR3 DNA: TGTGCCAGCAGTTATTTGCGTAACACCGGGGAGCTGTTTTTT.

This clone was detected only a few times. The CDR3 sequence: CASSPLTGAWNTEAFF. In nucleotides, the CDR3 is TGTGCCAGCAGTCCACTGACAGGGGCATGGAACACTGAAGCTTTCTTT. This chain connects TRBV27 to TRBJ1-1, with TRBD1 matching over 8 bases. The V segment lost 5 bases and the J segment 1 base; nucleotides outside the gene matches: 9. Germline lookup yields CDR1 MNHEY and CDR2 SMNVEV (reference sequence). This CDR3 has 16 residues.

The chain couples TRBV6-1 to TRBJ2-2; 8 bases match TRBD1. V was pared by 6 bases and J by 7 bases, with 7 bases of the junction left unmatched. Germline V gene lookup returns CDR1 MNHNS and CDR2 SASEGT. The CDR3 runs to 14 residues. The CDR3 here is CASSRTGFDGELFF. CDR3 coding DNA: TGTGCCAGCAGCCGGACAGGGTTTGACGGGGAGCTGTTTTTT.

J is TRBJ1-1 and V is TRBV5-1; maybe TRBD1 (5 bases). With 4 bases removed from V and 1 base from J, the gap between germline ends came to 11 bases. CDR1 is SGHRS and CDR2 is YFSETQ in the germline V gene. CDR3 length: 14 amino acids. The CDR3 reads CASSRGDGNTEAFF. The CDR3, as DNA: TGCGCCAGCAGCAGAGGGGACGGGAACACTGAAGCTTTCTTT.